The present T cell receptor (beta chain) was sequenced within a study of CD8 T cells in ankylosing spondylitis. The CDR3 has 13 amino acids. The V and J ends lost 3 bases and 4 bases respectively, with 6 bases between them. TCRdb itself ran the 5' RACE reads through MiXCR, one entry per CDR3 protein. The sample contains 100,000 to 150,000 distinct CDR3 sequences, about an eighth of which appear only once. This clonotype was counted ten times or more. Its antigen is undetermined. Study conclusions and caveats: What appeared characteristic of ankylosing spondylitis blood was a TCR beta motif of about eight highly homologous variants. Previously reported in reactive arthritis synovial fluid and blood were some of the motif variants.

The specimen was blood, either unsorted or a sorted T cell fraction (not recorded which). The chain couples TRBV12-3 or TRBV12-4 to TRBJ2-2; D unresolved. The sequence came from a female donor with ankylosing spondylitis or in good health (not recorded which). In DNA form, the CDR3 reads TGTGCCAGCAGTTTTCGCGGCACCGGGGAGCTGTTTTTT. Its translation is CASSFRGTGELFF.